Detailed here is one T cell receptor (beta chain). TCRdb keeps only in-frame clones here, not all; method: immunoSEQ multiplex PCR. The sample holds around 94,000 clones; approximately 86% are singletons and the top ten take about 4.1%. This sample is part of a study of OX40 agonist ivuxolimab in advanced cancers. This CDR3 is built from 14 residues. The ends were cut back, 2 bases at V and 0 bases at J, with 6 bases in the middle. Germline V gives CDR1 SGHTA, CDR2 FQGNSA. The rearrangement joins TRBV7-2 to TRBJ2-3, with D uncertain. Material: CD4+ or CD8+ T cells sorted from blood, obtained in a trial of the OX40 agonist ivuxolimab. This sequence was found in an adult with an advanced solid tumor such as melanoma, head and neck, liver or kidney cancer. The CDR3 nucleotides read TGTGCCAGCAGCTTAATGTCTAGCACAGATACGCAGTATTTT. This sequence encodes CASSLMSSTDTQYF.